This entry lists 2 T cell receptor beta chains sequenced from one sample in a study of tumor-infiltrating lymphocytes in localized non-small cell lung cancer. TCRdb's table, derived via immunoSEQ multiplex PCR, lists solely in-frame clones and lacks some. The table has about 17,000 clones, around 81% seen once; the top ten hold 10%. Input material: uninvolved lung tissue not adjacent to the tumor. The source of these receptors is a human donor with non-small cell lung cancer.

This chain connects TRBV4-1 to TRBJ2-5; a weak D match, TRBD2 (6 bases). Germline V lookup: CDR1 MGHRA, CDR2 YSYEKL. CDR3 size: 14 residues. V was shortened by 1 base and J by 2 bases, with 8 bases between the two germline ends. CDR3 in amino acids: CASSQGLEQETQYF. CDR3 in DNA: TGCGCCAGCAGCCAAGGACTAGAGCAAGAGACCCAGTACTTC.

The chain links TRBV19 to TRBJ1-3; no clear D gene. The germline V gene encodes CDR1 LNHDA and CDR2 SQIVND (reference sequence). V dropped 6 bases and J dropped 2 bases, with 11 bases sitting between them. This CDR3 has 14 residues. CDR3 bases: TGTGCCAGTAGCCCTGGGATTACTGGAAACACCATATATTTT. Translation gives CASSPGITGNTIYF.